A single sample is the source of the 13 T cell receptor beta chains below, sequenced in a study of T cell clonality in common variable immunodeficiency. The repertoire was sequenced with immunoSEQ multiplex PCR; TCRdb's copy has only in-frame clones and lacks some. This repertoire holds 55,000 or so clones, and none appear only once. Sequenced material: peripheral blood mononuclear cells. These receptors all stem from a person aged 18 to 75 in good health.

Many counts were recorded for this clone. From the germline J gene comes the end of the CDR3, since the read stops 3 residues before it. The chain joins TRBV19 to TRBJ1-2; D remains ambiguous. V lost 4 bases and J 5 bases, leaving 11 bases between the germline ends. The CDR3 loop spans 13 amino acids. Germline loops: CDR1 LNHDA, CDR2 SQIVND (reference sequence). The sequenced part of the CDR3 DNA is TGTGCCAGTAGTAATTCGGGGAGATATGGC. It codes for CASSNSGRYG. The full CDR3 protein is CASSNSGRYGYTF.

This clone was seen ten or more times. The CDR3 region is CASSPRTSYNEQFF. CDR3 bases read: TGTGCCAGCAGCCCCCGGACTAGTTACAATGAG. The chain recombines TRBV6-2 or TRBV6-3 with TRBJ2-1; 7 bases are a match to TRBD2. The CDR3 end lies 3 residues beyond the end of the read and is filled in from the germline J gene. The CDR3 contains 14 residues. V lost 6 bases to trimming and J lost 4 bases; unmatched junction nucleotides: 6. The germline gives CDR1 MNHEY, CDR2 SVGEGT.

Many counts were recorded for this clone. The read ends 3 residues before the CDR3 terminus; that terminus is restored from the germline J gene. The J gene is TRBJ2-7, the V gene TRBV6-2 or TRBV6-3, with D perhaps TRBD1 (6 bases). CDR1 and CDR2 from the germline V gene are MNHEY and SVGEGT. This CDR3 is built from 15 residues. Trimming pared 7 bases from V and 4 bases from J, leaving 20 bases between. The CDR3 reads CASTLWGPTAYEQYF. Incomplete CDR3 DNA: TGTGCCAGCACCTTATGGGGGCCCACGGCGTACGAG.

The table lists this clone with many counts. The read ends 3 residues early relative to the CDR3; the germline J gene fills the gap. The chain uses TRBV10-3 and TRBJ1-4, with D possibly matching TRBD1 (6 bases). The germline V gene has CDR1 ENHRY and CDR2 SYGVKD. V lost 10 bases and J 2 bases, leaving 11 bases between the germline ends. This CDR3 has 13 amino acids. The CDR3 loop reads CATHTGTNEKLFF. CDR3 bases read: TGTGCCACCCATACAGGGACTAATGAAAAA.

This clone was counted only a few times. Read data end 3 residues before the CDR3 end; the end is taken from the germline J gene. The V call is TRBV10-3, the J call TRBJ2-7; D may be TRBD2 (5 bases). CDR3 length: 16 amino acids. CDR1 and CDR2 from the germline V gene are ENHRY and SYGVKD. V shed 2 bases and J shed 1 base, with 15 bases lying between them. The CDR3 bases that were read are TGTGCCATCAGTGAGCCTGAGAGCGGTCGATCCTACGAG. The encoded protein is CAISEPESGRSYE. In full, the CDR3 is CAISEPESGRSYEQYF.

This clone was found many times. The sequence runs out 3 residues before the end of the CDR3; the remainder is reconstructed from the germline J gene. The gene calls are TRBV5-1 and TRBJ2-3; 9 positions match TRBD2. CDR1 and CDR2 from the germline V gene are SGHRS and YFSETQ. The CDR3 contains 16 residues. V trimming: 2 bases; J trimming: 2 bases; junction bases outside the gene matches: 6. CDR3 sequence reads: CASSLRAGGNTDTQYF. Incomplete CDR3 DNA: TGCGCCAGCAGCTTAAGAGCGGGAGGAAACACAGATACG.

This clone was picked up many times. The CDR3 is cut off 3 residues early in the read; its end comes from the germline J gene. The chain recombines TRBV10-1 with TRBJ2-5, with 10 bases matching TRBD2. The CDR3 totals 15 residues. The trim removed 9 bases at V and 5 bases at J, leaving 12 bases unmatched. Germline CDR1 reads WNHNN; CDR2 reads SYGVQD (reference sequence). CDR3 sequence reads: CASVVGLAGVETQYF. The sequenced part of the CDR3 DNA is TGCGCCAGTGTTGTCGGGCTAGCGGGAGTTGAGACC.

Incomplete CDR3 DNA: TGTGCCAGCTCACCACCGGGGGGAAGCAATCAGCCC. Translating it yields CASSPPGGSNQP. The entire CDR3 reads CASSPPGGSNQPQHF. The V and J genes are TRBV18 and TRBJ1-5, with D possibly matching TRBD1 (5 bases). The observed sequence ends 3 residues before the CDR3 terminus, with the missing tail filled in from the germline J gene. V was clipped by 0 bases and J by 1 base, with 7 bases between them. From germline, CDR1 is KGHSH and CDR2 LQKENI. This CDR3 is 15 amino acids long.

This clone appeared many times. The sequenced fragment ends 3 residues before the CDR3 boundary, so the rest is inferred from the germline J gene. The chain employs TRBV7-8 and TRBJ2-3, with TRBD1 identical over 8 bases. This CDR3 contains 15 residues. With V trimmed by 1 base and J by 6 bases, 6 bases remained unmatched. Germline lookup yields CDR1 SGHVS and CDR2 FQNEAQ. CDR3: CASSLGQGLEDTQYF. The sequenced part of the CDR3 DNA is TGTGCCAGCAGCTTAGGACAGGGGCTCGAGGATACG. The full variable domain, rest sourced from reference TRBV7-8 and TRBJ2-3, is GAGVSQSPRYKVAKRGQDVALRCDPISGHVSLFWYQQALGQGPEFLTYFQNEAQLDKSGLPSDRFFAERPEGSVSTLKIQRTQQEDSAVYLCASSLGQGLEDTQYFGPGTRLTVL.

This clone was counted ten times or more. From the germline J gene comes the end of the CDR3, since the read stops 3 residues before it. The chain links TRBV10-3 to TRBJ2-3; D is undetermined. This CDR3 region has 13 residues. The germline V and J ends were trimmed by 6 bases and 3 bases, with 10 bases remaining between them. CDR1 is ENHRY, CDR2 SYGVKD, per germline. The chain's CDR3 is CAIRFPSTDTQYF. The CDR3 DNA, read in part, is TGTGCCATCAGATTCCCCAGTACAGATACG.

Ten or more counts support this clone. The sequence runs out 3 residues before the end of the CDR3; the remainder is reconstructed from the germline J gene. The chain has TRBV29-1 and TRBJ2-1; 8 positions match TRBD2. The CDR3 totals 16 residues. The germline V gene encodes CDR1 SQVTM and CDR2 ANQGSEA. The V segment lost 4 bases and the J segment 4 bases; nucleotides outside the gene matches: 12. The sequenced part of the CDR3 DNA is TGCAGCGTTGTCATGGTACTAGCGGACCCTTACAATGAG. Protein: CSVVMVLADPYNE. The whole CDR3 region reads CSVVMVLADPYNEQFF.

This clone was counted at least ten times. Read data end 3 residues before the CDR3 end; the end is taken from the germline J gene. This chain links TRBV5-1 with TRBJ1-4; TRBD1 is a possible D gene (6 bases). Germline loops: CDR1 SGHRS, CDR2 YFSETQ. The CDR3 is 14 residues long. Trimming removed 5 bases at V and 3 bases at J, with 11 bases between. CDR3 DNA, as far as it was read: TGCGCCAGCAGACCACAGGGAGCTAATGAAAAA. Translation: CASRPQGANEK. The whole CDR3 is CASRPQGANEKLFF.

This clone showed up many times. The CDR3 is cut off 3 residues early in the read; its end comes from the germline J gene. This chain uses TRBV18 with TRBJ2-1; 10 bases agree with TRBD2. The CDR3 loop spans 15 amino acids. The trim removed 3 bases at V and 8 bases at J, leaving 7 bases unmatched. Germline CDR1 reads KGHSH; CDR2 reads LQKENI. The CDR3 reads CASSPPSGRADEQFF. The covered CDR3 bases are TGTGCCAGCTCACCCCCCAGCGGGAGGGCCGATGAG. The full variable domain, with the rest looked up from reference TRBV18 and TRBJ2-1, is NAGVMQNPRHLVRRRGQEARLRCSPMKGHSHVYWYRQLPEEGLKFMVYLQKENIIDESGMPKERFSAEFPKEGPSILRIQQVVRGDSAAYFCASSPPSGRADEQFFGPGTRLTVL.